The clone carrying this T cell receptor beta chain occurred many times. Its antigen is undetermined. This specimen comes from a study of neurological immune-mediated disorders. Study outcomes and limitations: TCR clonal expansion peaked in HTLV-1-associated myelopathy patients and was lowest in multiple sclerosis patients.

Germline CDR1 and CDR2: DFQATT and SNEGSKA (reference sequence). With 2 bases removed from V and 4 bases from J, the gap between germline ends came to 14 bases. This CDR3 spans 14 amino acids. TCRdb re-analysed the 5' RACE reads in MiXCR, keeping a single row per CDR3 protein. Of about 80,000 distinct CDR3 sequences in the sample, approximately 9.4% were seen once. Sequenced input: PBMCs. The chain employs TRBV20-1 and TRBJ2-5, with D possibly being TRBD2 (5 bases). This sequence was found in a man aged 50 to 60 in good health. The CDR3 loop reads CSARPSLVPETQYF. The DNA of the CDR3 is TGCAGTGCTAGACCATCACTAGTGCCAGAGACCCAGTACTTC.